A selection of T cell receptor beta chains follows, all from one sample in a study of identical twins. Each CDR3 protein is one row after TCRdb ran MiXCR on the 5' RACE reads. This repertoire shows around 300,000 distinct CDR3 sequences, 6.5% to 9.5% found once; its top ten account for over 2%. This sample was also put to use in a study of yellow fever vaccine responses in identical twins.

The sequenced sample was memory (CD45RO+) T cells sorted from blood. The source of these receptors is a woman aged 18-29 years in good health. Both conserved end residues are part of each CDR3. D genes are given only for firm matches. The listing skips clone size in some rows; elsewhere it reads once, few, many or a size class.

V,size,J,D,DNA,CDR3
TRBV19,few,TRBJ2-5,TRBD1,TGTGCCAGTAGCAGCACAGGGGGCGAAGAGACCCAGTACTTC,CASSSTGGEETQYF
TRBV9,few,TRBJ2-2,.,TGTGCCAGCAGCGTAGAGGGGGGGGCGAACACCGGGGAGCTGTTTTTT,CASSVEGGANTGELFF
TRBV20-1,.,TRBJ2-7,.,TGCAGTGCTGGAGGCCGGGCCTCGGTCCCCTACGAGCAGTACTTC,CSAGGRASVPYEQYF
TRBV29-1,.,TRBJ2-3,.,TGCAGCGTTGCCGAAGCCCCGGCGGGGAGCCTGAATGCAGATACGCAGTATTTT,CSVAEAPAGSLNADTQYF
TRBV12-3/TRBV12-4,few,TRBJ2-7,.,TGTGCCAGCAGTGCGGACCTCATGGCTGGCGAGCAGTACTTC,CASSADLMAGEQYF
TRBV14,few,TRBJ1-2,TRBD1,TGTGCCAGCAGCCGGGACAGGCTAGCCTATGGCTACACCTTC,CASSRDRLAYGYTF
TRBV6-1,few,TRBJ2-5,TRBD2,TGTGCCAGCAGGGGGGCTAGCGGGGGGCGGGAGGAGACCCAGTACTTC,CASRGASGGREETQYF
TRBV4-2,many,TRBJ2-3,TRBD1,TGTGCCAGCAGCGCTCCACCGGGACAGGGCACAGATACGCAGTATTTT,CASSAPPGQGTDTQYF
TRBV12-3/TRBV12-4,many,TRBJ2-1,.,TGTGCCAGCAGTTTTCCCGGCAACAATGAGCAGTTCTTC,CASSFPGNNEQFF
TRBV28,few,TRBJ1-3,.,TGTGCCACGACAACCCCCACGAATACTCCTGGAAACACCATATATTTT,CATTTPTNTPGNTIYF
TRBV2,.,TRBJ2-1,.,TGTGCCAGCAGGAAGGGGGGTGAGCAGTTCTTC,CASRKGGEQFF
TRBV4-1,few,TRBJ2-7,TRBD2,TGCGCCAGCAGCCAAGCTTCGACTAGCGGATTGTCCTACGAGCAGTACTTC,CASSQASTSGLSYEQYF
TRBV2,many,TRBJ2-2,.,TGTGCCAGCAGTGAAGCTCCCAGGGACACCGGGGAGCTGTTTTTT,CASSEAPRDTGELFF
TRBV4-1,.,TRBJ2-7,TRBD1,TGCGCCAGCAGCCAAGAAGGCAGGGGGTATCCGGGGGAGCAGTACTTC,CASSQEGRGYPGEQYF
TRBV20-1,.,TRBJ2-1,TRBD1,TGCAGTGCTTTGGGACAGGGGGATATGTACAATGAGCAGTTCTTC,CSALGQGDMYNEQFF
TRBV5-1,.,TRBJ2-7,TRBD1,TGCGCCAGCAGCTTGGGAGGGGGACAGGGGGACCACGAGCAGTACTTC,CASSLGGGQGDHEQYF
TRBV5-1,.,TRBJ2-3,.,TGCGCCAGCAGACGGGACGGAAGCACAGATACGCAGTATTTT,CASRRDGSTDTQYF
TRBV10-3,many,TRBJ2-1,TRBD2,TGTGCCATCAGTGGCCCTCGCGGGACTAGCGTGACCTCCTACAATGAGCAGTTCTTC,CAISGPRGTSVTSYNEQFF
TRBV4-1,few,TRBJ2-1,TRBD2,TGCGCCAGCAGCCGCGGGGGATTAGTCAACCCCTACAATGAGCAGTTCTTC,CASSRGGLVNPYNEQFF
TRBV5-1,many,TRBJ2-5,.,TGCGCCAGCAGCACGGAAGAGACCCAGTACTTC,CASSTEETQYF
TRBV15,many,TRBJ2-3,.,TGTGCCACCAGCAGAGCTACTGAAGGACACATTAGCACAGATACGCAGTATTTT,CATSRATEGHISTDTQYF
TRBV4-1,.,TRBJ2-5,.,TGCGCCAGCAGCCAAGTAATGGCAGTCCAAGAGACCCAGTACTTC,CASSQVMAVQETQYF
TRBV12-3/TRBV12-4,.,TRBJ2-2,.,TGTGCCAGCAGTCCCATGGGTCTAGGCGGGGAGCTGTTTTTT,CASSPMGLGGELFF
TRBV5-1,.,TRBJ1-2,.,TGCGCCAGCAGCTTGGGGGGGACTCTCACCAACTATGGCTACTCCTTC,CASSLGGTLTNYGYSF
TRBV3-1,many,TRBJ2-1,TRBD2,TGTGCCAGCAGCCAAGCTCGAGGCGGGGGTGAGCAGTTCTTC,CASSQARGGGEQFF
TRBV19,few,TRBJ1-1,.,TGTGCCAGTACCCCGGGGAGGGGACACACTGAAGCTTTCTTT,CASTPGRGHTEAFF
TRBV20-1,few,TRBJ2-3,TRBD2,TGCAGTGCTGGCTCTTTGGGGGGGACAGATACGCAGTATTTT,CSAGSLGGTDTQYF
TRBV5-1,many,TRBJ2-1,.,TGCGCCAGCAGCTTGGGTGCCGTAAGATACAATGAGCAGTTCTTC,CASSLGAVRYNEQFF
TRBV29-1,many,TRBJ2-3,.,TGCAGCGTTGACGGCGCGAACACAGATACGCAGTATTTT,CSVDGANTDTQYF
TRBV18,.,TRBJ1-4,.,TGTGCCAGCTCACCGAATGAGGGGGCAACTAATGAAAAACTGTTTTTT,CASSPNEGATNEKLFF
TRBV6-1,many,TRBJ1-3,.,TGTGCCAGCAGCCTCGGATTCTCTGGAAACACCATATATTTT,CASSLGFSGNTIYF